This T cell receptor (beta chain) was recorded in a study of shared clonotypes between healthy human individuals. General study results and limits: Around 5% was the fraction of naive CD4 clonotypes found shared across a few donors. Memory subsets generally showed smaller estimated richness than naive subsets did. Sorted-subset samples were not fully sequenced, rarefaction indicated.

The authors ran the assay at deep level. The repertoire was sequenced with immunoSEQ multiplex PCR; TCRdb's copy has only in-frame clones and lacks some. The profile covers over 850,000 clones, with roughly 74% appearing a single time and more than 0.5% taken by the ten largest. Points on this clone: Its antigen is currently unknown.

CDR3 length equals 13 residues. V lost 1 base and J lost 11, with 12 bases in between. Germline-derived CDR1 and CDR2 are SNHLY and FYNNEI. The material sequenced was memory CD4+ T cells from PBMCs. This sample's subset: CD45RA-negative fraction. The chain employs TRBV2 and TRBJ2-1; D is unclear. This clonotype originated in a young man in good health. Some clones in this sample may be carry-over from other donors' samples. The CDR3 here is CASSEDSWVKQFF. In DNA form, the CDR3 reads TGTGCCAGCAGTGAAGATTCTTGGGTGAAGCAGTTCTTC.